The text below deals with one T cell receptor beta chain. The antigen is unknown. This specimen belongs to a study of glioma-infiltrating T cells. Study background: Low-grade gliomas were grade II; glioblastomas were grade IV at initial diagnosis. Notes on the study in general: Tissue and blood shared very few CDR3 sequences.

The CDR3 is 12 amino acids. Germline CDR1 ENHRY, CDR2 SYGVKD. The germline V and J ends were trimmed by 4 bases and 8 bases, with 6 bases remaining between them. Amplification of TCR alpha and beta CDR3 regions from RNA used iRepertoire nested multiplex PCR. TCRdb called the multiplex PCR reads again in MiXCR, with one record for every CDR3 protein. The sample lists a few hundred thousand distinct CDR3 sequences, more than 35% seen once, with around 13% in the top ten. The chain carries TRBV10-3 and TRBJ1-6; unclear D gene. This receptor was identified in a human donor with low-grade glioma or glioblastoma, undergoing nonglioma brain surgery, or in good health (not recorded which). The material sequenced was glioma tissue, nonneoplastic brain tissue, or PBMCs (not recorded which). The CDR3 region has the DNA TGTGCCATCAGTGGGCTCGATTCACCCCTCCACTTT. Translated: CAISGLDSPLHF.